The T cell receptor beta chain under discussion was sequenced for a study of CD8 T cells in Susac syndrome. Between the trimmed V and J ends, which lost 3 bases and 8 bases, there was a span of 17 bases. The CDR3 consists of 16 residues. Reverse transcription used about 0.5 to 1 ug RNA and random hexamers. TCRdb fed the immunoSEQ multiplex PCR reads into MiXCR, producing one record per CDR3 protein. The repertoire has 250,000 to 300,000 distinct CDR3 sequences, 85% of them found once; the top ten carry over 0.095%. This clonotype was obtained from a human donor with multiple sclerosis. The sequenced sample was CD8+ T cells from PBMCs. The J gene is TRBJ1-6, the V gene TRBV12-3 or TRBV12-4; weak D call: TRBD1 (5 bases). The CDR3: CASSFRAREVDSPLHF. In DNA, the CDR3 is TGTGCCAGCAGTTTCCGTGCCAGGGAAGTTGATTCACCCCTCCACTTT.